This T cell receptor (beta chain) was identified in a study of vaccination effects on CD4 cells after COVID-19. The overall study: It was two doses of either the BNT162b2 or mRNA-1273 vaccine that participants received.

After expansion with viral peptide pools in the ViraFEST assay, antigen-specific CD4+ T cells were sequenced. A roughly ten-day culture period preceded the isolation of CD4+ T cells. SARS-CoV-2 infected the person between March and December 2020, as confirmed by PCR. In culture with roughly 10 IU/ml IL-2 and around 10 ug/ml peptides, PBMC were grown at around 1.8 million per well. Concerning this clone: Its antigen is unknown.

Study-wide results and limits: The study enrolled few convalescent patients and sampled no early post-infection timepoints. New vaccine-induced clones dominated post-vaccine spike-reactive clones in convalescents.

Some clones are missing from TCRdb's copy, which holds only in-frame ones; the method was immunoSEQ multiplex PCR. There are around 49,000 clones in the sample; more than 60% occur only once, and about 31% lies in the top ten. V dropped 0 bases and J dropped 2 bases, with 16 bases sitting between them. The germline gives CDR1 LGHNA, CDR2 YSLEER. The CDR3 consists of 18 residues. The chain couples TRBV4-3 to TRBJ2-2, with unresolved D. The sequence was obtained from a human donor who had a prior SARS-CoV-2 infection. Specimen: CD4+ T cells from PBMCs cultured with a peptide pool, collected before COVID-19 vaccination. The chain's CDR3 is CASSQEVLGPINTGELFF. The CDR3 nucleotides are TGCGCCAGCAGCCAAGAGGTTTTAGGCCCTATAAACACCGGGGAGCTGTTTTTT.